Each of the 19 T cell receptor beta chains below was sequenced from the same sample in a study of Graves' ophthalmopathy and Graves' hyperthyroidism. Amplification of the TCR beta CDR3 regions used RNA transcripts (as template). Amplification began with first-round RT-PCR using HTBI primers, then second-round multiplex PCR was performed. TCRdb redid the calling of the multiplex PCR reads with MiXCR, one entry per CDR3 protein. The data show over a million distinct CDR3 sequences, 35% to 45% seen once. The specimen sequenced was peripheral blood or thyroid tissue (not recorded which). The receptors derive from an adult man with Graves' hyperthyroidism.

The rearrangement uses TRBV19 and TRBJ2-7; 10 bases align to TRBD1. Looked up from germline, CDR1 is LNHDA and CDR2 is SQIVND (reference sequence). Trimming removed 4 bases from V and 1 base from J; junction bases left unmatched: 7. This CDR3 is 16 amino acids long. The CDR3 spells CASSRTGTGASYEQYF. The CDR3 DNA follows: TGTGCCAGTAGTAGAACCGGGACAGGGGCATCCTACGAGCAGTACTTC. The full variable domain, in which reference TRBV19 and TRBJ2-7 provide the parts outside the CDR3, is DGGITQSPKYLFRKEGQNVTLSCEQNLNHDAMYWYRQDPGQGLRLIYYSQIVNDFQKGDIAEGYSVSREKKESFPLTVTSAQKNPTAFYLCASSRTGTGASYEQYFGPGTRLTVT.

This clonotype was counted ten times or more. The V gene is TRBV6-5, the J gene TRBJ2-5; D unresolved. The CDR3 runs 15 residues. Germline V gives CDR1 MNHEY, CDR2 SVGAGI. V lost 5 bases, J lost 1 base, and 14 bases lay in between. CDR3 sequence: CASSHPTGFQETQYF. The DNA for the CDR3 is TGTGCCAGCAGTCACCCGACGGGCTTCCAAGAGACCCAGTACTTC.

The gene calls are TRBV27 and TRBJ1-1; TRBD1 might be the D (6 bases). The V gene lost 1 base and the J gene lost 5 bases, with 14 bases spanning the gap. Per the germline V gene, CDR1 is MNHEY and CDR2 is SMNVEV (reference sequence). The CDR3 is made up of 15 amino acids. CDR3 nucleotide sequence: TGTGCCAGCAGTTTATACGGGGGGCGAAGGACTGAAGCTTTCTTT. Amino acids: CASSLYGGRRTEAFF.

The chain carries TRBV25-1 and TRBJ2-3; 11 bases agree with TRBD2. CDR3 length: 16 amino acids. Germline V lookup: CDR1 MGHDK, CDR2 SYGVNS. J lost 2 bases, V lost 8 bases, and 9 bases had no gene match. CDR3 residues: CASAIGTSGPTDTQYF. The DNA for the CDR3 is TGTGCCAGCGCAATCGGGACTAGCGGCCCCACAGATACGCAGTATTTT.

The chain joins TRBV15 to TRBJ1-2, with 11 bases identical to TRBD1. V trimming: 1 base; J trimming: 7 bases; junction bases outside the gene matches: 2. The CDR3 spans 14 residues. CDR1 and CDR2 from the germline V gene are LNHNV and YYDKDF (reference sequence). The CDR3: CATSRAGQGAGYTF. The CDR3 DNA follows: TGTGCCACCAGCAGAGCCGGACAGGGGGCTGGCTACACCTTC.

The chain is built from TRBV19 and TRBJ2-3; D gene uncertain. Deletions cut 0 bases from V and 4 bases from J, with 5 bases between. This CDR3 contains 13 residues. Germline CDR1 is LNHDA and CDR2 is SQIVND (reference sequence). The CDR3 nucleotides are TGTGCCAGTAGTATAGATCGTGCAGATACGCAGTATTTT. It yields the protein CASSIDRADTQYF.

The chain employs TRBV6-5 and TRBJ1-1; D perhaps matches TRBD1 (5 bases). The germline gives CDR1 MNHEY, CDR2 SVGAGI. The ends were cut back, 5 bases at V and 4 bases at J, with 17 bases in the middle. The length of the CDR3 is 15 residues. The CDR3 sequence is CASSDDSWVGTEAFF. The DNA for the CDR3 is TGTGCCAGCAGTGACGACAGTTGGGTGGGCACTGAAGCTTTCTTT.

The rearrangement links TRBV2 to TRBJ1-1, with TRBD1 matching 11 bases. CDR3 length: 16 residues. V lost 4 bases, J lost 1 base, and 5 bases stayed unmatched. Germline V gene sequence: CDR1 SNHLY, CDR2 FYNNEI. The CDR3 nucleotides are TGTGCCAGCAGTGCTCGGACAGGGGGCTGGAACACTGAAGCTTTCTTT. Translation gives CASSARTGGWNTEAFF. Looking up the rest from reference TRBV2 and TRBJ1-1 gives the full variable domain: EPEVTQTPSHQVTQMGQEVILRCVPISNHLYFYWYRQILGQKVEFLVSFYNNEISEKSEIFDDQFSVERPDGSNFTLKIRSTKLEDSAMYFCASSARTGGWNTEAFFGQGTRLTVV.

The V call is TRBV20-1, the J call TRBJ1-5, with D tentatively TRBD1 (5 bases). Germline V gene data show CDR1 as DFQATT and CDR2 as SNEGSKA (reference sequence). This CDR3 spans 13 amino acids. The V end was cut by 0 bases, the J end by 11 bases, with 14 bases between. CDR3 in DNA: TGCAGTGCTAGAGATGGAGGGGTCCAGACCCAGCATTTT. This sequence encodes CSARDGGVQTQHF.

This clonotype came up many times. This sequence joins TRBV6-5 and TRBJ1-2; D is possibly TRBD1 (6 bases). Germline CDR1 MNHEY, CDR2 SVGAGI. V lost 4 bases, J lost 0 bases, and 9 bases lay in between. CDR3 length: 14 amino acids. CDR3 amino acids: CASSWQGTNYGYTF. The CDR3 DNA reads as TGTGCCAGCAGTTGGCAGGGGACTAACTATGGCTACACCTTC.

The chain uses TRBV10-3 and TRBJ1-3; 7 bases match TRBD1. Germline CDR1 reads ENHRY; CDR2 reads SYGVKD. This CDR3 has 16 residues. V shed 0 bases and J 2 bases; nucleotides not matched to a gene: 4. CDR3 in amino acids: CAISESRGQAGNTIYF. CDR3 sequence (DNA): TGTGCCATCAGTGAGTCAAGGGGGCAGGCTGGAAACACCATATATTTT.

This clonotype occurred once. This chain joins TRBV12-3 or TRBV12-4 and TRBJ2-6; D is uncertain. The CDR3 runs to 16 residues. V was pared by 5 bases and J by 0 bases, with 11 bases between. The DNA of the CDR3 is TGTGCCAGCAGTCGAGGACGGGTCTCTGGGGCCAACGTCCTGACTTTC. This sequence encodes CASSRGRVSGANVLTF.

The rearrangement uses TRBV6-5 and TRBJ2-7, with unresolved D. Germline V gives CDR1 MNHEY, CDR2 SVGAGI. This CDR3 has 12 residues. V shed 3 bases and J shed 3 bases, with 6 bases lying between them. CDR3 sequence reads: CASSYVDYEQYF. The CDR3 nucleotides read TGTGCCAGCAGTTATGTCGACTACGAGCAGTACTTC.

This clonotype was observed a handful of times. This sequence joins TRBV29-1 and TRBJ1-1; D is possibly TRBD1 (6 bases). Trimming left V 7 bases short and J 3 bases short, with 12 bases between. Germline V gene data show CDR1 as SQVTM and CDR2 as ANQGSEA. This CDR3 contains 12 residues. The CDR3, as DNA: TGCAGCGGGGGGGCGAGGGACACTGAAGCTTTCTTT. Translating gives CSGGARDTEAFF.

This clonotype was recorded at least ten times. This rearrangement joins TRBV7-2 to TRBJ2-5, with 9 bases aligning to TRBD2. V was pared by 5 bases and J by 6 bases, with 10 bases of the junction left unmatched. The CDR3 consists of 15 residues. The germline gives CDR1 SGHTA, CDR2 FQGNSA. The DNA for the CDR3 is TGTGCCAGCAGCCTCGCCGGGACTAGCAGTCAGACCCAGTACTTC. Residues: CASSLAGTSSQTQYF. Filled out from reference TRBV7-2 and TRBJ2-5, the complete variable domain reads GAGVSQSPSNKVTEKGKDVELRCDPISGHTALYWYRQSLGQGLEFLIYFQGNSAPDKSGLPSDRFSAERTGGSVSTLTIQRTQQEDSAVYLCASSLAGTSSQTQYFGPGTRLLVL.

The chain combines TRBV13 with TRBJ1-1; D ambiguous. Germline loops: CDR1 PRHDT, CDR2 FYEKMQ (reference sequence). With 5 bases removed from V and 3 bases from J, the gap between germline ends came to 10 bases. There are 13 residues in the CDR3. CDR3: CASSHWRDTEAFF. The CDR3 coding sequence is TGTGCCAGCAGCCATTGGCGGGACACTGAAGCTTTCTTT.

V gene TRBV15 combines with J gene TRBJ2-5; TRBD1 agrees at 7 bases. The junction had 12 bases not matched to a gene; V was cut back by 4 bases and J by 1 base. Germline-derived CDR1 and CDR2 are LNHNV and YYDKDF (reference sequence). The CDR3 loop spans 17 amino acids. The CDR3 loop reads CATSTHERGTAQETQYF. CDR3 nucleotide sequence: TGTGCCACCAGCACACATGAGAGGGGGACAGCCCAAGAGACCCAGTACTTC. The whole variable domain, filled in from reference TRBV15 and TRBJ2-5, reads DAMVIQNPRYQVTQFGKPVTLSCSQTLNHNVMYWYQQKSSQAPKLLFHYYDKDFNNEADTPDNFQSRRPNTSFCFLDIRSPGLGDTAMYLCATSTHERGTAQETQYFGPGTRLLVL.

This clonotype appeared many times. The J gene is TRBJ2-2, the V gene TRBV11-2; D is perhaps TRBD1 or TRBD2 (5 bases each). Trimming took 5 bases from V and 9 from J, leaving 7 bases between them. CDR1 is SGHAT, CDR2 FQNNGV, per germline. The CDR3 extends over 11 amino acids. The CDR3 sequence is CASSGGRELFF. CDR3 coding DNA: TGTGCCAGCAGCGGGGGTAGGGAGCTGTTTTTT.

This clonotype was seen a handful of times. The V call is TRBV19, the J call TRBJ2-5; 7 positions match TRBD2. J gave up 5 bases and V 3 bases, and 18 bases lay outside the gene matches. This CDR3 has 18 residues. Germline values: CDR1 LNHDA, CDR2 SQIVND (reference sequence). This CDR3 reads CASSMKIGRGGRWETQYF. The CDR3 coding sequence is TGTGCCAGTAGTATGAAAATAGGTCGAGGCGGGAGATGGGAGACCCAGTACTTC.